This T cell receptor (beta chain) stems from a study of shared clonotypes between healthy human individuals. In the source study's methods: In the immunoSEQ data, sequences were junction-only and lacked quality scores, so filtering differed. Produced via immunoSEQ multiplex PCR; TCRdb's table is partial and in-frame only. For V, J and clone size, that table is used; D and trimming come from the DNA. The sample records some 450,000 clones, over 60% being singletons. Trimming took 1 base from V and 0 from J, leaving 9 bases between them. Germline CDR1 and CDR2: KGHSH and LQKENI. This CDR3 spans 15 amino acids. The unsorted samples had roughly 86 million PBMCs used for genomic DNA.

The sequenced material came from PBMCs. This sequence joins TRBV18 and TRBJ1-1; possible D gene TRBD1, 6 bases. This clonotype originated in a woman in her thirties or forties in good health. Some clones in this sample may be carry-over from other donors' samples. The CDR3 DNA sequence: TGTGCCAGCTCACCACGAGGGGGAATGAACACTGAAGCTTTCTTT. Translated, it gives CASSPRGGMNTEAFF.